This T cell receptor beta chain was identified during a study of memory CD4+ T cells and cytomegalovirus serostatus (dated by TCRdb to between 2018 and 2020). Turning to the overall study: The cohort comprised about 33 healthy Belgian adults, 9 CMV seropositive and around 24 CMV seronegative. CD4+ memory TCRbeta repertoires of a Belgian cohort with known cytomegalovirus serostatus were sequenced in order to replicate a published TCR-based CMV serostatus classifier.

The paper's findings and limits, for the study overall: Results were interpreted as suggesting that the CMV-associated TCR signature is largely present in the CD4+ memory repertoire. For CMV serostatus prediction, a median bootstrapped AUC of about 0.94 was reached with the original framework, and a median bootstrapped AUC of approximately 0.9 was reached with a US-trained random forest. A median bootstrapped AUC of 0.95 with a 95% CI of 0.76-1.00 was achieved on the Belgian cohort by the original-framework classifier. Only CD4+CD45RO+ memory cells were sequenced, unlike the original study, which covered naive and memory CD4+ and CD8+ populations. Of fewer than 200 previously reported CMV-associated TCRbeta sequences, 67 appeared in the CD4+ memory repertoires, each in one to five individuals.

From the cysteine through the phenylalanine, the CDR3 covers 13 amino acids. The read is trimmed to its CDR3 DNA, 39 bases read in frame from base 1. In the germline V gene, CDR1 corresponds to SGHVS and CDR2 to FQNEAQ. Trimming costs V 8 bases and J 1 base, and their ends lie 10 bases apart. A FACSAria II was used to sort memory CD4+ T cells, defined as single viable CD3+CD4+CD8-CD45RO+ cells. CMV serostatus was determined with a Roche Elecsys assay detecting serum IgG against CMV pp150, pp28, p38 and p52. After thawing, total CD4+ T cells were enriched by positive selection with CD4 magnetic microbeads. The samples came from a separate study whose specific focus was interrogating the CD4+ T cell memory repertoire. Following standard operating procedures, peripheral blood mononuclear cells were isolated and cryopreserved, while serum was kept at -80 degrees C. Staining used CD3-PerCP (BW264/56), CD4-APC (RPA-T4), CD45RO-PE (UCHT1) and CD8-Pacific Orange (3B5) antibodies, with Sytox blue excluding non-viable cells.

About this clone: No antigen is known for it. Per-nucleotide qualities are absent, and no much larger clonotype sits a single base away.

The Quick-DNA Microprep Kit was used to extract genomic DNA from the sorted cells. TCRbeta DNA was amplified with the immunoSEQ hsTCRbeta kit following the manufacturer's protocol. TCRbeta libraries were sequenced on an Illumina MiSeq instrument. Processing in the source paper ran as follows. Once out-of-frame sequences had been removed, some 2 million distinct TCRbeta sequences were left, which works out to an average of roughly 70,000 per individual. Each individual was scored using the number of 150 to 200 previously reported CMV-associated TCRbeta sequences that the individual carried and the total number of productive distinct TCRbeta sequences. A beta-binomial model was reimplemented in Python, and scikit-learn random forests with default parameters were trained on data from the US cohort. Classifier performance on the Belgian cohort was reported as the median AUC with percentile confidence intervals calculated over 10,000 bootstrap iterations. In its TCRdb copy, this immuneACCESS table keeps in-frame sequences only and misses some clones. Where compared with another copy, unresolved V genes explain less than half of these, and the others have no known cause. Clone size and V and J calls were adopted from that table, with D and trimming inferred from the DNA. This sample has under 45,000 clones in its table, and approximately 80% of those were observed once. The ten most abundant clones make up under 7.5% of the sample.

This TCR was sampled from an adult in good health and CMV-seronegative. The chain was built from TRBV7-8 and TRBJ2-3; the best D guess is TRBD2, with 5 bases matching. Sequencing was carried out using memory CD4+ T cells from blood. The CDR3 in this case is CASGLPGTDTQYF. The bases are TGTGCCAGCGGACTGCCCGGCACAGATACGCAGTATTTT.